Here is one TCR beta chain with its context. Its antigen remains unknown. This CDR3 comprises 15 residues. V lost 4 bases and J lost 0, with 12 bases in between. Germline-derived CDR1 and CDR2 are SEHNR and FQNEAQ (reference sequence). This specimen belongs to a study of cytomegalovirus exposure and HLA in healthy donors. This PCR relied on a set of 60 Vbeta primers and 13 Jbeta primers. TCRdb's table, derived via immunoSEQ multiplex PCR, lists solely in-frame clones and lacks some. The table lists approximately 150,000 clones, around 79% of them singletons. Study-level findings and limits: Within a later analysis, the majority of CMV-associated TCR beta chains appeared HLA-restricted.

The sequence was obtained from a human donor in good health. The chain carries TRBV7-9 and TRBJ1-1; D possibly corresponds to TRBD1 (5 bases). Sequencing was performed on PBMCs. CDR3 in DNA: TGTGCCAGCAGCTCCTTACGGGGGATGAACACTGAAGCTTTCTTT. Translated: CASSSLRGMNTEAFF.